This T cell receptor beta chain emerged from a study of T-cell memory formation after mild COVID-19. Broader study findings: For contracting clones, CD4+ ones sat mainly in CM and EM, CD8+ in EMRA. Memory sampled before infection contained some responding clones, suggesting cross-reactive memory joined.

A single record per CDR3 protein comes from TCRdb applying MiXCR to the 5' RACE reads. Among approximately 410,000 distinct CDR3 sequences listed, less than 25% were seen once. This clonotype has just one count. Its target is not known. Germline CDR1 reads SGHRS; CDR2 reads YFSETQ. The V segment lost 4 bases and the J segment 8 bases; nucleotides outside the gene matches: 12. CDR3 length equals 16 residues. The clonotype was recovered from an adult woman who had mild COVID-19 (a few samples of this study predate the infection). Cell type and time point are not known. This chain joins TRBV5-1 and TRBJ2-1; 10 nucleotides line up with TRBD1. Sequencing input: PBMCs or a T cell subset sorted from them (not recorded which). CDR3 nucleotides: TGCGCCAGCAGCCCTACAGGGACAGGGGTTTTACATGAGCAGTTCTTC. This gives the protein CASSPTGTGVLHEQFF.